Detailed here is one TCR beta chain. The data were obtained in a study of blood T cell repertoires in COVID-19. The CDR3 length is 15 residues. Germline V lookup: CDR1 SGHRS, CDR2 YFSETQ. Trimming shortened V by 4 bases and J by 4 bases, and 17 bases separated the two germline ends. Sequencing used immunoSEQ multiplex PCR; TCRdb keeps in-frame clones, though not all of them. The data show about 85,000 clones, around 81% seen once. This sequence originates from a man in his fifties or sixties with acute or convalescent COVID-19. The rearrangement joins TRBV5-1 to TRBJ2-5; TRBD1 might be the D (6 bases). The sequenced sample consisted of peripheral blood. Written as DNA, the CDR3 is TGCGCCAGCAGCCCCCGAGGGGTGGGGGCAGAGACCCAGTACTTC. Protein product: CASSPRGVGAETQYF. The full variable domain, completed using reference TRBV5-1 and TRBJ2-5, is KAGVTQTPRYLIKTRGQQVTLSCSPISGHRSVSWYQQTPGQGLQFLFEYFSETQRNKGNFPGRFSGRQFSNSRSEMNVSTLELGDSALYLCASSPRGVGAETQYFGPGTRLLVL.